This T cell receptor beta chain was obtained from a study of blood T cell repertoires in COVID-19. At the level of the study: From the United States, Italy and Spain came samples of acute and convalescent COVID-19. Sources were T cells, B-cell-depleted T cells, or PBMCs; the material itself was cDNA or gDNA.

Trimming removed 4 bases from V and 6 bases from J, with 18 bases in between. The CDR3 consists of 15 residues. CDR1 is SEHNR, CDR2 FQNEAQ, per germline (reference sequence). As processed by the authors: Counts of nucleated cells, estimated from reference gene primer amplification, were obtained. Sequencing was performed with immunoSEQ multiplex PCR; in TCRdb, only in-frame clones are kept and a portion is missing. That table supplies the V and J calls and clone size; D and trimming were determined from the DNA. The sample yields about 83,000 clones, approximately 85% seen once. This receptor was taken from a man between 45 and 60 years old with active COVID-19. J is TRBJ1-2 and V is TRBV7-9, with a tentative D call TRBD1 (6 bases). Source material: peripheral blood. As DNA, the CDR3 is TGTGCCAGCAGCTCCCCGAGCCAGGGGATGGATGGCTACACCTTC. It yields the protein CASSSPSQGMDGYTF.